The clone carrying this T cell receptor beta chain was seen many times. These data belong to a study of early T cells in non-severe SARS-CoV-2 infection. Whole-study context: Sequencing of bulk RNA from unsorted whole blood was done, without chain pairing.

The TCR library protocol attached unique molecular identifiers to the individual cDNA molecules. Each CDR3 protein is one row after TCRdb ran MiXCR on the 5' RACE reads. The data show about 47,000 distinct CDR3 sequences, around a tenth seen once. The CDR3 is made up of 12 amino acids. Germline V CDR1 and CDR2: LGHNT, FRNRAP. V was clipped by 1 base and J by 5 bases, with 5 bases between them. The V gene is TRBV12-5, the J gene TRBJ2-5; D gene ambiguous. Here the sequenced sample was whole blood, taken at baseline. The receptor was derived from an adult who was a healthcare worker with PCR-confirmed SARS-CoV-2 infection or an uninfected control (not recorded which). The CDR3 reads CASGLETETQYF. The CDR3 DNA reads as TGTGCTAGTGGTTTGGAGACGGAGACCCAGTACTTC.